This T cell receptor (beta chain) was found in a study of blood T cells in healthy people across ages. The CDR3 sequence is 14 residues long. V trimming: 4 bases; J trimming: 3 bases; junction bases outside the gene matches: 7. CDR1 is SGHRS and CDR2 is YFSETQ in the germline V gene. Ten or more counts support this clonotype. The target antigen is unknown. Study results and limitations: When one million T cells were used, diversity estimates were thought to be underestimates.

Primers used in a second PCR of about 6 to 11 cycles were a sample-barcoded 5' primer and a J-beta primer mix. CDR3-containing paired-end reads numbering at least 2.5 million came from each sample. In TCRdb, the 5' RACE reads were re-called with MiXCR into one record per CDR3 protein. Among approximately 1.5 million distinct CDR3 sequences listed, approximately 39% were seen once. The source is a woman aged 18 to 35 in good health. This rearrangement joins TRBV5-1 to TRBJ2-7; TRBD1 matches at 7 bases. What was sequenced was blood. CDR3 DNA: TGCGCCAGCAGCACGCCGGGACAGAACTACGAGCAGTACTTC. It translates to CASSTPGQNYEQYF.